This T cell receptor beta chain was documented in a study of regulatory T cells in long-lasting Graves disease. Overall study context: To qualify as persistent, Graves' disease required over 5 years of antithyroid drugs with positive TSH receptor antibodies. Findings and caveats of the study: Favored usage of TRBV28, TRBJ1-2 and TRBJ2-5 was recorded in persistent disease.

This clonotype was detected many times. Antigen specificity is unknown. Time point in this sample: persistent/refractory GD, antithyroid drugs over 5 years with positive TRAb. Scientists built the TCR library using RNA that was extracted from PBMCs. Combining iRepertoire HTBI primers with Arm-PCR of CDR3 regions, the authors built TCR beta libraries. As processed by the authors: The samples included approximately 62 TRBV and about 13 TRBJ segments. Using its own MiXCR run on the multiplex PCR reads, TCRdb lists one record per CDR3 protein. TCRdb assigned the V and J calls; the authors' analysis was not used. The table records hundreds of thousands of distinct CDR3 sequences, roughly 21% of them present only once. In germline, CDR1 is DFQATT, CDR2 SNEGSKA (reference sequence). The CDR3 sequence is 17 residues long. V trimming: 2 bases; J trimming: 7 bases; junction bases outside the gene matches: 15.

This receptor was identified in a female donor with Graves disease. J is TRBJ2-7 and V is TRBV20-1; 12 nucleotides agree with TRBD2. This specimen was peripheral blood mononuclear cells (PBMCs), taken when the disease was refractory, from a patient treated with antithyroid drugs. This chain's CDR3 is CSARLSGLAGLFGEQYF. CDR3 in DNA: TGCAGTGCTAGATTATCGGGACTAGCGGGCTTGTTCGGAGAGCAGTACTTC.